These 32 T cell receptor beta chains originate from one sample sequenced in a study of T cells in Graves' hyperthyroidism and ophthalmopathy. The investigators amplified TCR beta CDR3 regions from RNA transcripts. The TCR CDR3 was amplified in a first-round RT-PCR using the HTBI primer set. TCRdb processed the multiplex PCR reads anew with MiXCR; each CDR3 protein has one entry. The data contain a few hundred thousand distinct CDR3 sequences, 13% of them singletons. The sequencing sample was made of blood. These receptor sequences come from a woman between 18 and 29 years old with Graves' hyperthyroidism.

This clonotype showed up many times. This rearrangement joins TRBV7-2 to TRBJ1-1; 7 positions agree with TRBD1. The V segment lost 5 bases and the J segment 1 base; nucleotides outside the gene matches: 10. Germline V gives CDR1 SGHTA, CDR2 FQGNSA. The CDR3 consists of 16 residues. In DNA, the CDR3 is TGTGCCAGCAGCCCAGGGGGGGGGGGAAGGAACACTGAAGCTTTCTTT. Residues: CASSPGGGGRNTEAFF. Variable domain in full (rest from reference TRBV7-2 and TRBJ1-1): GAGVSQSPSNKVTEKGKDVELRCDPISGHTALYWYRQSLGQGLEFLIYFQGNSAPDKSGLPSDRFSAERTGGSVSTLTIQRTQQEDSAVYLCASSPGGGGRNTEAFFGQGTRLTVV.

Ten or more counts support this clonotype. The chain uses TRBV6-2 or TRBV6-3 and TRBJ2-1; 7 nucleotides match TRBD2. The germline CDR1 and CDR2 sequences are MNHEY and SVGEGT. This CDR3 contains 13 residues. Losses at the gene ends were 4 bases for V and 5 bases for J; bases not matched to a gene: 2. DNA for the CDR3: TGTGCCAGCAGTTCTGCGGGGGACAATGAGCAGTTCTTC. It is translated as CASSSAGDNEQFF.

In its sample, this clonotype was seen a few times. The V gene is TRBV12-3 or TRBV12-4, the J gene TRBJ1-4, with D uncertain. Between the trimmed V and J ends, which lost 9 bases and 4 bases, there was a span of 15 bases. The CDR3 has 14 amino acids. The CDR3 region is CASYKTDRNEKLFF. The CDR3 DNA reads as TGTGCCAGTTATAAGACCGACCGTAATGAAAAACTGTTTTTT.

This clonotype was detected many times. V is TRBV29-1 and J is TRBJ1-1, with 11 bases matching TRBD1. The V gene's germline CDR1 is SQVTM and CDR2 ANQGSEA. Trimming removed 7 bases from V and 4 bases from J; junction bases left unmatched: 8. The CDR3 totals 14 residues. The CDR3: CSGGTGGMVTEAFF. CDR3 nucleotide sequence: TGCAGCGGCGGGACAGGGGGGATGGTCACTGAAGCTTTCTTT.

For this clonotype: A much larger clone differs by one base, so this may be a read error. A read error is likely, as this CDR3 ends without the conserved phenylalanine or tryptophan. This rearrangement joins TRBV10-3 to TRBJ1-1; D gene ambiguous. The V end lost 4 bases, the J end lost 4 bases, and 4 bases lay between the germline ends. The CDR3 is 11 amino acids. From germline, CDR1 is ENHRY and CDR2 SYGVKD. CDR3 nucleotides: TGTGCCATCAGTGCTGGCACTGAAGCTTTCCTT. It translates to CAISAGTEAFL.

This clonotype was detected ten times or more. The rearrangement uses TRBV7-2 and TRBJ2-7; 10 nucleotides align to TRBD2. J gave up 0 bases and V 0 bases, and 5 bases lay outside the gene matches. From germline, CDR1 is SGHTA and CDR2 FQGNSA. The CDR3 is made up of 17 amino acids. CDR3 sequence reads: CASSLAPGLAFSYEQYF. The CDR3 DNA is TGTGCCAGCAGCTTAGCTCCGGGACTAGCGTTCTCCTACGAGCAGTACTTC. The full variable domain, with the rest looked up from reference TRBV7-2 and TRBJ2-7, is GAGVSQSPSNKVTEKGKDVELRCDPISGHTALYWYRQSLGQGLEFLIYFQGNSAPDKSGLPSDRFSAERTGGSVSTLTIQRTQQEDSAVYLCASSLAPGLAFSYEQYFGPGTRLTVT.

This clonotype was recorded a few times. V usage is TRBV9 and J usage is TRBJ2-7, with 8 bases that match TRBD1. Germline V lookup: CDR1 SGDLS, CDR2 YYNGEE. The CDR3 totals 14 residues. V lost 4 bases, J lost 4 bases, and 7 bases stayed unmatched. CDR3 bases: TGTGCCAGCAGCCCTTGGGACAGGCCTTACGAGCAGTACTTC. Its translation: CASSPWDRPYEQYF. Based on the CDR3 plus reference TRBV9 and TRBJ2-7, the full variable domain is DSGVTQTPKHLITATGQRVTLRCSPRSGDLSVYWYQQSLDQGLQFLIQYYNGEERAKGNILERFSAQQFPDLHSELNLSSLELGDSALYFCASSPWDRPYEQYFGPGTRLTVT.

This clonotype was found a few times. The genes are TRBV9 and TRBJ2-4; 10 nucleotides line up with TRBD1. Germline trimming cut 6 bases from V and 7 bases from J; bases unmatched to any gene: 7. The CDR3 totals 14 residues. CDR1 and CDR2 from the germline V gene are SGDLS and YYNGEE. The CDR3 coding sequence is TGTGCCAGCACCATGGGGGGACAGGGGAACATTCAGTACTTC. Protein sequence: CASTMGGQGNIQYF.

In its sample, this clonotype was seen many times. The chain joins TRBV20-1 to TRBJ2-3, with TRBD2 matching over 10 bases. The germline gives CDR1 DFQATT, CDR2 SNEGSKA (reference sequence). V dropped 6 bases and J dropped 7; count of bases not matched to a gene: 13. CDR3 size: 15 residues. CDR3 loop: CSAPESGGAENTQYF. The CDR3 nucleotides read TGCAGTGCCCCAGAAAGCGGGGGGGCCGAGAATACGCAGTATTTT.

The chain employs TRBV4-2 and TRBJ1-6; TRBD1 might be the D (6 bases). V lost 0 bases and J 7 bases, leaving 10 bases between the germline ends. The CDR3 has 15 residues. Per germline, CDR1 LGHNA and CDR2 YNFKEQ. The chain's CDR3 is CASSQDPGENSPLHF. The CDR3 DNA follows: TGTGCCAGCAGCCAAGACCCAGGGGAGAATTCACCCCTCCACTTT.

The chain links TRBV10-3 to TRBJ2-5; TRBD2 matches 9 bases. The CDR3 extends over 15 amino acids. Trimming at V came to 3 bases and at J to 2 bases, leaving 4 bases not matched to a gene. Per the germline V gene, CDR1 is ENHRY and CDR2 is SYGVKD. The CDR3 DNA reads TGTGCCATCAGTGAACGAGCGGGGGGACAAGAGACCCAGTACTTC. Translation: CAISERAGGQETQYF.

The CDR3 is CASSQIQPPLHF. The CDR3, as DNA: TGTGCCAGCAGCCAAATTCAGCCACCCCTCCACTTT. The chain carries TRBV11-3 and TRBJ1-6; D unresolved. Trimming pared 5 bases from V and 11 bases from J, leaving 10 bases between. This CDR3 contains 12 residues. Germline CDR1 reads SGHNT; CDR2 reads YENEEA.

With respect to this clonotype: This sequence may be a read error, since a much larger clone differs from it by one base. V and J are TRBV9 and TRBJ2-5, with D maybe TRBD1 (5 bases). Germline V gives CDR1 SGDLS, CDR2 YYNGEE. This CDR3 has 15 residues. V shed 6 bases and J shed 3 bases, with 18 bases lying between them. CDR3 in DNA: TGTGCCAGCACCAAGGGGATCCGGTCCGAAGAGACCCAGTACTTC. This codes for CASTKGIRSEETQYF.

This clonotype was counted a few times. This chain uses TRBV19 with TRBJ2-2; D gene unclear. Germline CDR1 and CDR2: LNHDA and SQIVND (reference sequence). V was shortened by 1 base and J by 7 bases, with 13 bases between the two germline ends. The CDR3 contains 15 residues. Here the CDR3 reads CASSIGSGRGGELFF. The DNA of the CDR3 is TGTGCCAGTAGTATAGGCTCCGGGCGAGGCGGGGAGCTGTTTTTT.

Ten or more counts support this clonotype. The genes are TRBV11-3 and TRBJ2-1, with D possibly TRBD1 on 7 matching bases. Trimming took 5 bases from V and 0 from J, leaving 20 bases between them. CDR3 length: 18 amino acids. From germline, CDR1 is SGHNT and CDR2 YENEEA. In DNA, the CDR3 is TGTGCCAGCAGCACGACCAGGGGGGCACGGAACTCCTACAATGAGCAGTTCTTC. Translation: CASSTTRGARNSYNEQFF.

The chain links TRBV10-3 to TRBJ1-2, with TRBD1 as a possible D gene (5 bases). CDR3 size: 13 residues. Germline V gene lookup returns CDR1 ENHRY and CDR2 SYGVKD. V was clipped by 7 bases and J by 2 bases, with 11 bases between them. CDR3 sequence (DNA): TGTGCCATCACCGGGACCTTAAACTATGGCTACACCTTC. It encodes CAITGTLNYGYTF.

This clonotype was picked up many times. The chain is built from TRBV6-1 and TRBJ2-5, with 9 bases that match TRBD2. With V trimmed by 0 bases and J by 2 bases, 4 bases remained unmatched. The CDR3 spans 16 residues. Germline V gives CDR1 MNHNS, CDR2 SASEGT. CDR3 nucleotides: TGTGCCAGCAGTGAAGCCCGACTAGCGGTACAAGAGACCCAGTACTTC. Protein sequence: CASSEARLAVQETQYF.

A note on this clonotype: It may be a read error: a sequence one base away is much more abundant. The J gene is TRBJ2-2, the V gene TRBV10-3; D could derive from TRBD1 or TRBD2 (5 bases each). Germline CDR1 and CDR2: ENHRY and SYGVKD. The CDR3 has 15 amino acids. CDR3 DNA: TGTGCCATGAGTGGTCAGGGACCTCCAACCGGGGAGCTGTTTTTT. Amino acids: CAMSGQGPPTGELFF.

This clonotype was detected many times. This chain joins TRBV20-1 and TRBJ1-5; D may be TRBD1 (6 bases). The germline CDR1 and CDR2 sequences are DFQATT and SNEGSKA (reference sequence). CDR3 length equals 12 residues. V was cut by 6 bases and J by 5 bases, with 11 bases left in between. The CDR3 DNA reads TGCAGTGCAGGACAGAGCGATCAGCCCCAGCATTTT. Protein product: CSAGQSDQPQHF.

The sample holds many counts of this clonotype. The rearrangement links TRBV4-2 to TRBJ2-1; D possibly uses TRBD1 or TRBD2 (5 bases each). There are 14 residues in the CDR3. Germline V CDR1 and CDR2: LGHNA, YNFKEQ. V was shortened by 1 base and J by 6 bases, with 10 bases between the two germline ends. The CDR3 DNA reads TGTGCCAGCAGCCAAGGTGGGGGTGGCAATGAGCAGTTCTTC. Its protein product is CASSQGGGGNEQFF.

A note on this clonotype: Just one base apart from a much larger clone, this may be a read error. This chain connects TRBV4-1 to TRBJ2-5; either TRBD1 or TRBD2 may fit D (5 bases each). Trimming took off 3 bases at V and 9 bases at J, with 20 bases between the two ends. Germline V gene sequence: CDR1 MGHRA, CDR2 YSYEKL. The CDR3 length is 15 residues. In DNA form, the CDR3 reads TGCGCCAGCAGCCACCACGGGACGAATCAGGAGGCCCAGTACTTC. Amino acid sequence: CASSHHGTNQEAQYF.

This chain joins TRBV15 and TRBJ1-3; D may be TRBD1 (5 bases). The CDR3 runs to 16 residues. Germline V gene sequence: CDR1 LNHNV, CDR2 YYDKDF (reference sequence). The V and J ends lost 5 bases and 1 base respectively, with 15 bases between them. The CDR3 loop reads CATSGSTVQSGNTIYF. CDR3 nucleotide sequence: TGTGCCACCAGCGGATCGACAGTACAGTCTGGAAACACCATATATTTT.

This clonotype was recorded at least ten times. V gene TRBV7-8 combines with J gene TRBJ2-3; weak D call: TRBD1 (5 bases). Looked up from germline, CDR1 is SGHVS and CDR2 is FQNEAQ. The ends were cut back, 5 bases at V and 5 bases at J, with 17 bases in the middle. The length of the CDR3 is 15 residues. This chain's CDR3 is CASSKTASYRDTQYF. The CDR3 coding sequence is TGTGCCAGCAGCAAGACAGCTTCTTACCGAGATACGCAGTATTTT. Filled out from reference TRBV7-8 and TRBJ2-3, the complete variable domain reads GAGVSQSPRYKVAKRGQDVALRCDPISGHVSLFWYQQALGQGPEFLTYFQNEAQLDKSGLPSDRFFAERPEGSVSTLKIQRTQQEDSAVYLCASSKTASYRDTQYFGPGTRLTVL.

This chain connects TRBV25-1 to TRBJ1-6; TRBD1 is a possible D gene (6 bases). The germline V gene has CDR1 MGHDK and CDR2 SYGVNS. The CDR3 contains 15 residues. V was trimmed by 3 bases and J by 7 bases, leaving 13 bases between them. CDR3 protein: CASSEDRKVNSPLHF. Here the CDR3 DNA reads TGTGCCAGCAGTGAGGACAGAAAGGTGAATTCACCCCTCCACTTT. The full variable domain, rest sourced from reference TRBV25-1 and TRBJ1-6, is EADIYQTPRYLVIGTGKKITLECSQTMGHDKMYWYQQDPGMELHLIHYSYGVNSTEKGDLSSESTVSRIRTEHFPLTLESARPSHTSQYLCASSEDRKVNSPLHFGNGTRLTVT.

This clonotype appeared a few times. CDR3 nucleotide sequence: TGTGCCAGCAGCTTAGGGGGCCAGATATATGGCTACACCTTC. This translates into CASSLGGQIYGYTF. This chain links TRBV7-2 with TRBJ1-2; a weak D match, TRBD1 (5 bases). V dropped 1 base and J dropped 5 bases, with 11 bases sitting between them. This CDR3 has 14 amino acids. Germline V CDR1 and CDR2: SGHTA, FQGNSA.

Many counts were recorded for this clonotype. The rearrangement links TRBV28 to TRBJ2-1; D not certain. V dropped 6 bases and J dropped 4 bases, with 4 bases sitting between them. The CDR3 extends over 11 amino acids. The germline V gene encodes CDR1 MDHEN and CDR2 SYDVKM. CDR3 loop: CASRRYNEQFF. The CDR3 coding sequence is TGTGCCAGCAGACGTTACAATGAGCAGTTCTTC.

Only a few counts were recorded for this clonotype. This chain links TRBV3-1 with TRBJ2-3; 11 positions match TRBD2. Germline CDR1 is LGHDT and CDR2 is YNNKEL (reference sequence). The length of the CDR3 is 20 residues. J gave up 1 base and V 6 bases, and 18 bases lay outside the gene matches. The CDR3 DNA sequence: TGTGCCAGCAGTTCCCCGACTAGCGGGATGGGTATTTTAGGCACAGATACGCAGTATTTT. Its translation is CASSSPTSGMGILGTDTQYF.

In its sample, this clonotype was seen many times. The DNA of the CDR3 is TGTGCCTCGGGGCGGACAGCTACTAGCACAGATACGCAGTATTTT. Translation gives CASGRTATSTDTQYF. V and J are TRBV30 and TRBJ2-3, with D perhaps TRBD1 (6 bases). The CDR3 contains 15 residues. The V end lost 7 bases, the J end lost 0 bases, and 17 bases lay between the germline ends. Germline V CDR1 and CDR2: GTSNPN, SVGIG (reference sequence).

In its sample, this clonotype was seen many times. The rearrangement joins TRBV12-3 or TRBV12-4 to TRBJ1-2; D gene uncertain. Trimming took off 3 bases at V and 4 bases at J, with 12 bases between the two ends. The CDR3 contains 14 residues. CDR3 loop: CASSFPDGSYGYTF. The DNA for the CDR3 is TGTGCCAGCAGTTTCCCGGACGGGAGCTATGGCTACACCTTC.

The chain links TRBV24-1 to TRBJ2-3; D gene ambiguous. Germline V lookup: CDR1 KGHDR, CDR2 SFDVKD. V gave up 1 base and J gave up 6 bases, with 4 bases separating them. This CDR3 contains 12 residues. CDR3 bases: TGTGCCACCAGTGATTTCGAGGATACGCAGTATTTT. Translating gives CATSDFEDTQYF.

This clonotype has only a few counts. The chain combines TRBV4-3 with TRBJ2-2; TRBD2 matches 10 bases. The CDR3 has 17 residues. The germline CDR1 and CDR2 sequences are LGHNA and YSLEER. J lost 3 bases, V lost 3 bases, and 7 bases had no gene match. CDR3 sequence (DNA): TGCGCCAGCAGCCACGACGCTAGCGGGAGTTACACCGGGGAGCTGTTTTTT. Translating it yields CASSHDASGSYTGELFF.

This clonotype appeared many times. J is TRBJ2-1 and V is TRBV28; 7 bases match TRBD1. CDR3 size: 15 residues. With V trimmed by 6 bases and J by 4 bases, 9 bases remained unmatched. Germline lookup yields CDR1 MDHEN and CDR2 SYDVKM. The CDR3 is CASRPRDRLYNEQFF. CDR3 nucleotide sequence: TGTGCCAGCAGACCGAGGGACAGACTTTACAATGAGCAGTTCTTC.